The rows below give T cell receptor beta chains drawn from one sample of a study of shared clonotypes between healthy human individuals. Some clones are missing from TCRdb's copy, which holds only in-frame ones; the method was immunoSEQ multiplex PCR. The sample holds 2.3 million or so clones, 90% to 95% seen once. Material for sequencing was naive CD4+ T cells from PBMCs. These receptors were taken from a man younger than 30 in good health. Some clones in this sample may be carry-over from other donors' samples. Each CDR3 is given with its conserved first and last residue. A D gene is named only where the DNA matches it firmly. Expanded clones are given a class, and other clones once, few, many or no size at all.

D gene,J gene,clone size,V gene,CDR3 DNA,CDR3 protein
TRBD2,TRBJ2-7,-,TRBV27,TGTGCCAGCAGTTTAACTAGCGGGAGAGTTTCCGAGCAGTACTTC,CASSLTSGRVSEQYF
-,TRBJ2-5,-,TRBV30,TGTGCCTGGACCCCGCCCGGGAGACTAGGGACCCAGTACTTC,CAWTPPGRLGTQYF
-,TRBJ2-5,-,TRBV6-1,TGTGCCAGCAGCGGGGCCCAAGAGACCCAGTACTTC,CASSGAQETQYF
TRBD1,TRBJ1-2,-,TRBV7-2,TGTGCCAGCAGCTTACTCGGACAGGGGTTAGACTATGGCTACACCTTC,CASSLLGQGLDYGYTF
-,TRBJ1-5,-,TRBV5-1,TGCGCCAGCAGCATAGACAGCAATAGCAATCAGCCCCAGCATTTT,CASSIDSNSNQPQHF
-,TRBJ2-7,once,TRBV7-9,TGTGCCAGCAGCTTTGACGGGCCCGTAGTCGAGCAGTACTTC,CASSFDGPVVEQYF
-,TRBJ1-1,-,TRBV28,TGTGCCAGCAACTTGGGGGGGGCAGCTCCCGCGAACACTGAAGCTTTCTTT,CASNLGGAAPANTEAFF
TRBD1,TRBJ1-1,-,TRBV6-6,TGTGCCAGCAGGTCGACAGGGCCTGAAGCTTTCTTT,CASRSTGPEAFF
TRBD1,TRBJ2-6,-,TRBV5-1,TGCGCCAGCAGCAGACAGGGTTCTGGGGCCAACGTCCTGACTTTC,CASSRQGSGANVLTF
-,TRBJ2-1,-,TRBV5-4,TGTGCCAGCAGCTTGGGATTAATGCACAATGAGCAGTTCTTC,CASSLGLMHNEQFF
TRBD2,TRBJ2-7,-,TRBV18,TGTGCCAGCTCACGGACTAGCGGAGACACCTACGAGCAGTACTTC,CASSRTSGDTYEQYF
-,TRBJ1-5,-,TRBV28,TGTGCCAGCAGCCCATCGAGGGGAAGAGGTCAGCCCCAGCATTTT,CASSPSRGRGQPQHF
-,TRBJ1-1,-,TRBV19,TGTGCCAGTAGTAATACGAGACAGGTCTTT,CASSNTRQVF
TRBD1,TRBJ2-1,-,TRBV28,TGTGCCAGCAGTTTGACAGGGGGTAAAGGCTACAATGAGCAGTTCTTC,CASSLTGGKGYNEQFF
TRBD2,TRBJ2-5,-,TRBV9,TGTGCCAGCAGCGCGGTACTAGCGGGAGGAGGTGAGACCCAGTACTTC,CASSAVLAGGGETQYF
TRBD1,TRBJ2-5,-,TRBV6-1,TGTGCCAGCACCCTAACGAGACAGGGGGCTGAGACCCAGTACTTC,CASTLTRQGAETQYF
-,TRBJ2-7,-,TRBV5-1,TGCGCCAGCAGCTTGGGCTCCCGGGGCTCTCCCTACGAGCAGTACTTC,CASSLGSRGSPYEQYF
-,TRBJ2-1,-,TRBV7-2,TGTGCCAGCAGCTTAGAGAGGATTACCTACAATGAGCAGTTCTTC,CASSLERITYNEQFF
TRBD2,TRBJ2-1,-,TRBV6-1,TGTGCCAGCAGACTAGCGGGAAGCAATGAGCAGTTCTTC,CASRLAGSNEQFF
TRBD1,TRBJ2-7,-,TRBV29-1,TGCAGCGTGGCGGGGACAGGACTCTACGAGCAGTACTTC,CSVAGTGLYEQYF
-,TRBJ1-5,once,TRBV28,TGTGCCAGCAGCCACCGGTTCCGAGGACCCAATCAGCCCCAGCATTTT,CASSHRFRGPNQPQHF
-,TRBJ1-1,-,TRBV7-2,TGTGCCAGCAGCTTAATGCGGGACGGAATGAACACTGAAGCTTTCTTT,CASSLMRDGMNTEAFF
-,TRBJ2-1,-,TRBV5-1,TGCGCCAGCAGCGATCAGATCTACAATGAGCAGTTCTTC,CASSDQIYNEQFF
-,TRBJ1-1,-,TRBV6-1,TGTGCCAGCAGTGAACTTATGAACACTGAAGCTTTCTTT,CASSELMNTEAFF
-,TRBJ2-5,-,TRBV2,TGTGCCAGCAGGATTTCGGCACCCGCGAAGACCCAGTACTTC,CASRISAPAKTQYF
TRBD1,TRBJ2-1,once,TRBV19,TGTGCCAGTAGTATTTCTTCGGGACAGGCCTACCCTAATGAGCAGTTCTTC,CASSISSGQAYPNEQFF
-,TRBJ2-7,-,TRBV6-1,TGTGCCAGCAGTGGGGGACCCAACGCTTTGGGCGAGCAGTACTTC,CASSGGPNALGEQYF
-,TRBJ2-5,-,TRBV5-1,TGCGCCAGCAGCTTGTTTTCCCAAGAGACCCAGTACTTC,CASSLFSQETQYF
TRBD2,TRBJ2-7,-,TRBV6-6,TGTGCCAGCGGGACTAGCGGCTACGAGCAGTACTTC,CASGTSGYEQYF
TRBD2,TRBJ2-3,-,TRBV19,TGTGCCAGTAGTGAGAGCGGGACCAACACAGATACGCAGTATTTT,CASSESGTNTDTQYF
-,TRBJ2-3,-,TRBV18,TGTGCCAGCTCACTCGGACTTTTAGATACGCAGTATTTT,CASSLGLLDTQYF
TRBD1,TRBJ2-5,-,TRBV2,TGTGCCAGCAGTAAGGGACAGGAAGAGACCCAGTACTTC,CASSKGQEETQYF
TRBD1,TRBJ1-4,-,TRBV25-1,TGTGCCAGCAGTGATGCCGGGACAGGAGGCGAAAAACTGTTTTTT,CASSDAGTGGEKLFF
-,TRBJ1-1,-,TRBV25-1,TGTGCCAGCAGCTATGCAGGGAAGCCTGAAGCTTTCTTT,CASSYAGKPEAFF
TRBD1,TRBJ2-1,-,TRBV28,TGTGCCAGCAGTTTCGTCCGGACAGGACCCACCTTAGAGCAGTTCTTC,CASSFVRTGPTLEQFF
TRBD1,TRBJ1-3,once,TRBV2,TGTGCCAGCAGAGACGACAGGGTGGACACCATATATTTT,CASRDDRVDTIYF
TRBD2,TRBJ2-1,-,TRBV9,TGTGCCAGCAGCCTCGGGGGAGGGCCCTACAATGAGCAGTTCTTC,CASSLGGGPYNEQFF
TRBD2,TRBJ2-5,-,TRBV7-3,TGTGCCAGCAGCCGGCAGGGCGGGAGGGCCGGGCCCCAGTACTTC,CASSRQGGRAGPQYF
-,TRBJ2-7,-,TRBV7-2,TGTGCCAGCAGCCGAGGGAGCGGGCCCCCCTTCTACGAGCAGTACTTC,CASSRGSGPPFYEQYF
-,TRBJ2-1,-,TRBV28,TGTGCCAGCGCGTCCTACAATGAGCAGTTCTTC,CASASYNEQFF
TRBD2,TRBJ2-7,-,TRBV7-2,TGTGCCAGCAATAAGAACGTGGGACTAGCGGGATCACTCTCCTACGAGCAGTACTTC,CASNKNVGLAGSLSYEQYF
-,TRBJ1-2,-,TRBV27,TGTGCCAGCAGTTTCGTTGCCGGGAACCCCTATGGCTACACCTTC,CASSFVAGNPYGYTF
-,TRBJ2-7,-,TRBV6-1,TGTGCCAGCAGTGAGTATTACGAGCAGTACTTC,CASSEYYEQYF
-,TRBJ2-7,-,TRBV27,TGTGCCAGCAGTCCTAAATGGACACTCCTCTCCTACGAGCAGTACTTC,CASSPKWTLLSYEQYF
TRBD2,TRBJ2-3,-,TRBV5-4,TGTGCCAGCAGCTTGGTAGCGGGCCAAAGCACAGATACGCAGTATTTT,CASSLVAGQSTDTQYF
TRBD2,TRBJ2-1,-,TRBV27,TGTGCCAGCAGTCAAAGACTAGCGGGAGGTTCCAATGAGCAGTTCTTC,CASSQRLAGGSNEQFF
-,TRBJ1-2,-,TRBV13,TGTGCCAGCAGCTTGGACACCTATGGCTACACCTTC,CASSLDTYGYTF
TRBD2,TRBJ2-1,-,TRBV7-3,TGTGCCAGCAGTAAACTAGCGGGAGGGCTCAATGAGCAGTTCTTC,CASSKLAGGLNEQFF
TRBD1,TRBJ2-7,-,TRBV6-1,TGTGCCAGCAGGGACAGGACCTACGAGCAGTACTTC,CASRDRTYEQYF
-,TRBJ2-7,-,TRBV30,TGTGCCTGGAGTATAGGGGCCTTTAGGGAGCAGTACTTC,CAWSIGAFREQYF
TRBD2,TRBJ2-1,-,TRBV5-4,TGTGCCAGCAGCTTGGCCCCGGGACTAGGGAACTACAATGAGCAGTTCTTC,CASSLAPGLGNYNEQFF
-,TRBJ1-1,few,TRBV19,TGTGCCAGTACCGTCGACGGGAGAGGGACTGAAGCTTTCTTT,CASTVDGRGTEAFF
TRBD1,TRBJ1-1,-,TRBV19,TGTGCCAGTAGTTCGGGGGACAGGGGATGGAGCACTGAAGCTTTCTTT,CASSSGDRGWSTEAFF
-,TRBJ2-1,-,TRBV19,TGTGCCAGTAGTACCCAACAGGGATGGCCCTCGGTCAATGAGCAGTTCTTC,CASSTQQGWPSVNEQFF
TRBD1,TRBJ2-1,once,TRBV18,TGTGCCAGCTCACCGACAGGGGGCCAAAAGAATGAGCAGTTCTTC,CASSPTGGQKNEQFF
-,TRBJ2-5,-,TRBV5-1,TGCGCCAGCAGTCAGGGGACGATTTGGGAGACCCAGTACTTC,CASSQGTIWETQYF